What follows describes a single TCR beta chain. V was pared by 6 bases and J by 4 bases, with 12 bases between. Germline CDR1 reads ENHRY; CDR2 reads SYGVKD. The CDR3 runs to 13 residues. TCRdb's copy holds only in-frame clones and misses some; the assay was immunoSEQ multiplex PCR. The sample shows over 9,000 clones, roughly four fifths of them seen only once. The sample is drawn from a study of PD-1 blockade in classical Hodgkin lymphoma. Following autologous stem cell transplantation, relapse occurred in every patient, and exposure to brentuximab vedotin varied. Complete response, partial response or progressive disease were the best responses.

This clonotype originated in a human donor with classical Hodgkin lymphoma. The V call is TRBV10-3, the J call TRBJ1-2; tentatively, D is TRBD1 (5 bases). The material sequenced was peripheral blood mononuclear cells (PBMCs), taken at baseline. The CDR3 spells CAIRGDPGYGYTF. CDR3 bases: TGTGCCATCAGAGGGGACCCCGGCTATGGCTACACCTTC.